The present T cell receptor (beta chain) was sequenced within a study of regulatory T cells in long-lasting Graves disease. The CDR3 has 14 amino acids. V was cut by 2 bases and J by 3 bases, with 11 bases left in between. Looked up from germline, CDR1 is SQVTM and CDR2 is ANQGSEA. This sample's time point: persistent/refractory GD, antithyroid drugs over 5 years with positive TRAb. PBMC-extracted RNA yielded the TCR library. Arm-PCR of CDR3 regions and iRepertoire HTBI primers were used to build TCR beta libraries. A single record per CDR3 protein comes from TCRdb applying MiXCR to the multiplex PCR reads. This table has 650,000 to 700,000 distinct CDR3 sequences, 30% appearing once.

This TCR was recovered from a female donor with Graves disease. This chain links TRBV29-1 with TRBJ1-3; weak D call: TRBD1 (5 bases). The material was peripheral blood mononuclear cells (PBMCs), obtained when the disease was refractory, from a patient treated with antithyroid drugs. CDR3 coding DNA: TGCAGCGTTGAAATGAGGGGAGGTGGAAACACCATATATTTT. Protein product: CSVEMRGGGNTIYF.